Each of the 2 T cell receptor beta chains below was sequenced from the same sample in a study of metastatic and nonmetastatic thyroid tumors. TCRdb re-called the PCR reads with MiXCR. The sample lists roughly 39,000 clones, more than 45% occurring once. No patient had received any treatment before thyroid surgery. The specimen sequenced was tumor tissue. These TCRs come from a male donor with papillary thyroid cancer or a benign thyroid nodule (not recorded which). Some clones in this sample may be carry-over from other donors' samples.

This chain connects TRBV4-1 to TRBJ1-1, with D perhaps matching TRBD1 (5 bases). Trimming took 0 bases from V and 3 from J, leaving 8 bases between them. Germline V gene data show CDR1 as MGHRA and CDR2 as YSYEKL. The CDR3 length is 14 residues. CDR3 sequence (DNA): TGCGCCAGCAGCCAAGATACAGGCTACACTGAAGCTTTCTTT. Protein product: CASSQDTGYTEAFF.

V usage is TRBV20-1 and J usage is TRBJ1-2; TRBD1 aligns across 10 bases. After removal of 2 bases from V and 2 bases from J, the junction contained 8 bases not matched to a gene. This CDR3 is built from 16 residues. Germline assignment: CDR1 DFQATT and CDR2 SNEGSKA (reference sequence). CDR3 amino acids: CSARPLTGGANYGYTF. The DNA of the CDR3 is TGCAGTGCTAGACCCCTGACAGGGGGCGCAAACTATGGCTACACCTTC.